A single sample gave rise to the 19 T cell receptor beta chains below, sequenced in a study of monozygotic twins with inflammatory bowel disease (dated by TCRdb to the late 2010s). Libraries were constructed by 5' RACE. The reads were generated on an Illumina HiSeq 2500. TCRdb reprocessed the sequencing reads and holds a single record per CDR3 protein sequence, with no DNA. Per the sample table, the count is about 300,000 distinct CDR3 sequences. Of the sample, roughly 5.8% falls within the top ten clones. Source material: blood. Source of these receptors: a human donor with ulcerative colitis or Crohn's disease, or a healthy co-twin of an affected twin (not recorded which).

The chain is built from TRBV15 and TRBJ2-1; TCRdb calls TRBD2, which cannot be checked without DNA. This CDR3 spans 17 amino acids. Germline loops: CDR1 LNHNV, CDR2 YYDKDF (reference sequence). The CDR3 loop reads CATSRDSRTRLAHEQFF. The whole variable domain, remainder taken from reference TRBV15 and TRBJ2-1, is DAMVIQNPRYQVTQFGKPVTLSCSQTLNHNVMYWYQQKSSQAPKLLFHYYDKDFNNEADTPDNFQSRRPNTSFCFLDIRSPGLGDTAMYLCATSRDSRTRLAHEQFFGPGTRLTVL.

The genes are TRBV29-1 and TRBJ2-7. Germline-derived CDR1 and CDR2 are SQVTM and ANQGSEA. The CDR3 totals 11 residues. The CDR3 reads CSVEDQNEQYF.

V and J are TRBV7-9 and TRBJ2-1. CDR1 and CDR2 (germline): SEHNR, FQNEAQ (reference sequence). The CDR3 has 15 amino acids. CDR3 sequence: CASSYDRSYYNEQFF.

This chain links TRBV5-4 with TRBJ1-2; TCRdb's D gene call, TRBD1, goes unchecked for lack of DNA. Germline V gene data show CDR1 as SGHNT and CDR2 as YYREEE (reference sequence). CDR3 length: 13 residues. The CDR3 loop is CATETGGIYGYTF.

The chain carries TRBV20-1 and TRBJ2-4; with no DNA, the TCRdb D assignment of TRBD2 cannot be verified. The germline V gene has CDR1 DFQATT and CDR2 SNEGSKA (reference sequence). The CDR3 extends over 17 amino acids. The CDR3 reads CSARVSGGELAKNIQYF.

V gene TRBV24-1 combines with J gene TRBJ2-5; the TRBD1 assignment by TCRdb is unverifiable without DNA. Looked up from germline, CDR1 is KGHDR and CDR2 is SFDVKD. CDR3 size: 15 residues. CDR3 sequence reads: CATSDPGQGGETQYF.

The rearrangement uses TRBV5-1 and TRBJ2-3; there is no DNA to check the TCRdb D call of TRBD2. The CDR3 loop spans 14 amino acids. The V gene's germline CDR1 is SGHRS and CDR2 YFSETQ. The CDR3 here is CASGKAGDTDTQYF.

The chain's CDR3 is CASSLKGAKETQYF. The chain employs TRBV5-5 and TRBJ2-5; TCRdb gives TRBD1 as the D gene, but with no DNA this cannot be confirmed. This CDR3 region has 14 residues. Germline CDR1 is SGHKS and CDR2 is YYEKEE (reference sequence).

The chain carries TRBV10-3 and TRBJ1-3. The germline V gene has CDR1 ENHRY and CDR2 SYGVKD. This CDR3 spans 14 amino acids. The CDR3 reads CAISDGRTGNTIYF.

The chain carries TRBV5-4 and TRBJ2-2. The germline V gene encodes CDR1 SGHNT and CDR2 YYREEE (reference sequence). This CDR3 comprises 13 residues. The CDR3 region is CASSKRDSGELFF.

The CDR3 here is CASSLRLAGPQETQYF. V usage is TRBV5-1 and J usage is TRBJ2-5; checking the TCRdb D call of TRBD2 is not possible without DNA. The CDR3 spans 16 residues. In germline, CDR1 is SGHRS, CDR2 YFSETQ.

The J gene is TRBJ2-3, the V gene TRBV28. The CDR3 is 12 residues long. Germline CDR1 MDHEN, CDR2 SYDVKM. CDR3 sequence reads: CASSFQWATQYF.

The rearrangement joins TRBV10-3 to TRBJ2-7; TCRdb proposes TRBD1, but this gene call is untestable without DNA. CDR3 length equals 13 residues. Germline CDR1 ENHRY, CDR2 SYGVKD. The CDR3 region is CAISGGVSYEQYF.

The V and J genes are TRBV7-9 and TRBJ2-7. CDR3 length: 11 amino acids. CDR1 is SEHNR, CDR2 FQNEAQ, per germline (reference sequence). The CDR3 region is CASSFVHEQYF. Supplemented by reference TRBV7-9 and TRBJ2-7, the full variable domain reads DTGVSQNPRHKITKRGQNVTFRCDPISEHNRLYWYRQTLGQGPEFLTYFQNEAQLEKSRLLSDRFSAERPKGSFSTLEIQRTEQGDSAMYLCASSFVHEQYFGPGTRLTVT.

The V gene is TRBV19, the J gene TRBJ1-4. Per the germline V gene, CDR1 is LNHDA and CDR2 is SQIVND (reference sequence). The CDR3 spans 12 residues. CDR3 residues: CASSATNEKLFF.

J is TRBJ2-7 and V is TRBV19; TCRdb picks TRBD2, but there is no DNA to check that call. Germline loops: CDR1 LNHDA, CDR2 SQIVND (reference sequence). CDR3 length: 13 residues. This CDR3 is CASSTTSDYEQYF.

The chain has TRBV11-2 and TRBJ2-1; TCRdb calls TRBD2, which cannot be checked without DNA. Germline lookup yields CDR1 SGHAT and CDR2 FQNNGV. This CDR3 region has 19 residues. The CDR3 spells CASSLRSFHGLLLYNEQFF.

The chain carries TRBV7-2 and TRBJ1-1. Germline lookup yields CDR1 SGHTA and CDR2 FQGNSA. The CDR3 runs to 16 residues. The CDR3 loop reads CASSSGQGGLNTEAFF. The whole variable domain, remainder taken from reference TRBV7-2 and TRBJ1-1, is GAGVSQSPSNKVTEKGKDVELRCDPISGHTALYWYRQSLGQGLEFLIYFQGNSAPDKSGLPSDRFSAERTGGSVSTLTIQRTQQEDSAVYLCASSSGQGGLNTEAFFGQGTRLTVV.

This rearrangement joins TRBV27 to TRBJ2-2; TCRdb indicates TRBD1, and absent DNA this call remains unverified. CDR3 length equals 15 residues. The germline CDR1 and CDR2 sequences are MNHEY and SMNVEV (reference sequence). This CDR3 is CASRAGTGYAGELFF.